This T cell receptor (beta chain) was sequenced for a study of esophageal squamous cell carcinoma under preoperative chemotherapy. Study observations and caveats: After treatment, tumor-infiltrating lymphocytes apparently came partly from blood T cells. Chemotherapy was followed by significantly higher TCR diversity in peripheral T cells only, not tumor-infiltrating lymphocytes.

Time point in this sample: after preoperative PTX-NDP chemotherapy. With regard to this clonotype: Its matching antigen is unknown.

TCRdb fed the PCR reads into MiXCR, producing one record per CDR3 protein. The sample consists of 9,000 to 13,000 distinct CDR3 sequences, 50% to 70% of them appearing once. The CDR3 consists of 12 residues. Per germline, CDR1 SGHVS and CDR2 FQNEAQ. The chain couples TRBV7-8 to TRBJ2-1; no firm D call. The assigned J gene may be wrong: the sequence end matches TRBJ2-7 better. This material was obtained from a patient given preoperative chemotherapy. This receptor was taken from a human donor with esophageal squamous cell carcinoma. The donor label of this sample is uncertain. The CDR3 nucleotides are TGTGCCAGCAGCTTAGACGGGCCTGAGCAGTACTTC. The encoded protein is CASSLDGPEQYF.